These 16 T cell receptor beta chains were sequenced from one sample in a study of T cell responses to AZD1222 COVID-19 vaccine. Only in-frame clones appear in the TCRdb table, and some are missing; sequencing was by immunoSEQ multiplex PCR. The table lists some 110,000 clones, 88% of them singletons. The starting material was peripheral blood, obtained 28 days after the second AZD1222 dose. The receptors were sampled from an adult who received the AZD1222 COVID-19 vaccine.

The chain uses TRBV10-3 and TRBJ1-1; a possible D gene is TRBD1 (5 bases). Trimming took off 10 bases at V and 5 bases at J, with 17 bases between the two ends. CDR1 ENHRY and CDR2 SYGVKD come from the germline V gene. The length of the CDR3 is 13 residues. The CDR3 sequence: CATQGPPGTEAFF. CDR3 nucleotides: TGTGCCACCCAGGGACCACCCGGGACTGAAGCTTTCTTT.

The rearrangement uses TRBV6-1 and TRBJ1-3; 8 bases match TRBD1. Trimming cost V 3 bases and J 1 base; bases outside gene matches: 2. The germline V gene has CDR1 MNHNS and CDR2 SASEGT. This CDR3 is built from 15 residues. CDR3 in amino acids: CASSDRQGSGNTIYF. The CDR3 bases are TGTGCCAGCAGTGACCGACAGGGGTCTGGAAACACCATATATTTT.

CDR3: CASSQGLAGVLYEQFF. In DNA form, the CDR3 reads TGCGCCAGCAGCCAAGGCCTAGCGGGAGTCCTGTATGAGCAGTTCTTC. J is TRBJ2-1 and V is TRBV4-3; 10 bases agree with TRBD2. The V gene end was trimmed by 1 base and the J gene end by 8 bases; junction bases not matched to a gene: 8. Looked up from germline, CDR1 is LGHNA and CDR2 is YSLEER. CDR3 length: 16 amino acids.

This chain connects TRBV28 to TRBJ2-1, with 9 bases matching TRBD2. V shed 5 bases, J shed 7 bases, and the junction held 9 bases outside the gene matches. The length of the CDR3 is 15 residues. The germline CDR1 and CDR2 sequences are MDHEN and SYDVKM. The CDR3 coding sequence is TGTGCCAGCAGTGACGGACTAGCGAGGGATAATGAGCAGTTCTTC. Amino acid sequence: CASSDGLARDNEQFF.

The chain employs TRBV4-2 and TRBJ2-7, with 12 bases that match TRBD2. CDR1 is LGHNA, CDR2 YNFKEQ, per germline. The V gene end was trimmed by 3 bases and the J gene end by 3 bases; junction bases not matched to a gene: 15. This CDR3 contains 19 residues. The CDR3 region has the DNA TGTGCCAGCAGCCAGAAAAGGGGAACTAGCGGGAGGTCAAGCTACGAGCAGTACTTC. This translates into CASSQKRGTSGRSSYEQYF.

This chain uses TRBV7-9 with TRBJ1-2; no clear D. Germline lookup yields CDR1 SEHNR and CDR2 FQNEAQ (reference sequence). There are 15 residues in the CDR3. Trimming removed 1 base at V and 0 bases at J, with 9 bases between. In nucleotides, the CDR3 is TGTGCCAGCAGCTTAGACCTATCAACTAACTATGGCTACACCTTC. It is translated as CASSLDLSTNYGYTF.

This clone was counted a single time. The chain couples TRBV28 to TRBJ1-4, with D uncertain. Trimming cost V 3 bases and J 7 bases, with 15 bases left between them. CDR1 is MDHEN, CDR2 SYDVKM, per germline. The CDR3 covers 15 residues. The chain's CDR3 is CASSFLAGSGEKLFF. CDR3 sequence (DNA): TGTGCCAGCAGTTTCTTGGCGGGTTCGGGTGAAAAACTGTTTTTT.

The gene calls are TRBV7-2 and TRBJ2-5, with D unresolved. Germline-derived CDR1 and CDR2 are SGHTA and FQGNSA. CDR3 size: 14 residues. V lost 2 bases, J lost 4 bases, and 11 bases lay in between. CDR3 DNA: TGTGCCAGCAGCTTATCAGCTAGTCCAGAGACCCAGTACTTC. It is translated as CASSLSASPETQYF.

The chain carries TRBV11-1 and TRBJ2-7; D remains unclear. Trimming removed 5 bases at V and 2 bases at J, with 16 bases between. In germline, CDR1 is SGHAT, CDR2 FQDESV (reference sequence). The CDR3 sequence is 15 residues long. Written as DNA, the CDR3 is TGTGCCAGCAGCCCCCGGACGCCGTTTACCTACGAGCAGTACTTC. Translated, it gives CASSPRTPFTYEQYF.

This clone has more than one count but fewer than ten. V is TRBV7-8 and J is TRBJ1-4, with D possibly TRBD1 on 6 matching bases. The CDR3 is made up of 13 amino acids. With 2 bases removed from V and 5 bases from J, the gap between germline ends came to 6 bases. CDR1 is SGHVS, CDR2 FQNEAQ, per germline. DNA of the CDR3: TGTGCCAGCAGCTTACAGGGGAATGAAAAACTGTTTTTT. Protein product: CASSLQGNEKLFF.

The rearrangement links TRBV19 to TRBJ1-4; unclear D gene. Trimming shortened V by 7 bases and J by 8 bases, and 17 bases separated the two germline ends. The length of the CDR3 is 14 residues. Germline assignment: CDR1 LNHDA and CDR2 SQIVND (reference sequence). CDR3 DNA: TGTGCCAGTAAGAGGCAGGCCGAACCAGAAAAACTGTTTTTT. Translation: CASKRQAEPEKLFF.

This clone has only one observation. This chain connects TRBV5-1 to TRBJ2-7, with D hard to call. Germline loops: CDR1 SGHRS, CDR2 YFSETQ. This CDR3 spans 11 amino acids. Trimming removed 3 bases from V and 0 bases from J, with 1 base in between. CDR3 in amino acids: CASSSSYEQYF. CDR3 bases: TGCGCCAGCAGCTCCTCCTACGAGCAGTACTTC.

Here the CDR3 reads CASSYSVQGYYGYTF. The CDR3 DNA reads TGTGCCAGCAGTTACTCGGTACAGGGGTACTATGGCTACACCTTC. The chain carries TRBV6-5 and TRBJ1-2; TRBD1 matches 7 bases. CDR3 length equals 15 residues. Germline loops: CDR1 MNHEY, CDR2 SVGAGI. V lost 0 bases, J lost 3 bases, and 4 bases stayed unmatched.

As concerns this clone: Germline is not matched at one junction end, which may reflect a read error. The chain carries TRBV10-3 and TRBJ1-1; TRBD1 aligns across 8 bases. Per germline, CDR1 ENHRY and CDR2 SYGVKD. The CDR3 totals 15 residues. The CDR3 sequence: CAISETGQANAEAFF. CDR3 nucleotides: TGTGCCATCAGTGAGACGGGACAGGCGAACGCTGAAGCTTTCTTT.

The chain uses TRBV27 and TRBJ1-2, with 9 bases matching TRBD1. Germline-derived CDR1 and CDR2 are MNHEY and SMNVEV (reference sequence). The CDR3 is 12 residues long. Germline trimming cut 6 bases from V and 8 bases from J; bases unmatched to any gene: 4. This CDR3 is CASRGQGDGYTF. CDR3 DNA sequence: TGTGCCAGCAGGGGACAGGGTGACGGCTACACCTTC.

In nucleotides, the CDR3 is TGTGCCAGTAGGGGCTCCTATAATTCACCCCTCCACTTT. It is translated as CASRGSYNSPLHF. This chain uses TRBV19 with TRBJ1-6; D is unresolved. The V gene lost 6 bases and the J gene lost 0 bases, with 3 bases spanning the gap. Germline loops: CDR1 LNHDA, CDR2 SQIVND (reference sequence). This CDR3 region has 13 residues.